This passage covers 19 T cell receptor beta chains from one sample sequenced in a study of PD-1 blockade in classical Hodgkin lymphoma. Measured with immunoSEQ multiplex PCR; TCRdb has only the in-frame clones, and not every one. The sample has about 27,000 clones, around four fifths seen once; the top ten hold 30% to 45%. Relapses following autologous stem cell transplantation were seen in all patients, with brentuximab vedotin exposure varying. This specimen was peripheral blood mononuclear cells (PBMCs), taken before the second cycle of nivolumab. Receptors originate from a human donor with classical Hodgkin lymphoma.

The rearrangement uses TRBV18 and TRBJ1-5; D unclear. Trimming pared 2 bases from V and 2 bases from J, leaving 7 bases between. CDR1 and CDR2 from the germline V gene are KGHSH and LQKENI. The CDR3 runs 14 residues. CDR3 sequence reads: CASSPEYGNQPQHF. The CDR3 nucleotides are TGTGCCAGCTCACCAGAGTACGGCAATCAGCCCCAGCATTTT.

The chain carries TRBV18 and TRBJ1-4; TRBD1 matches 7 bases. J was trimmed by 5 bases and V by 3 bases; bases with no gene match: 3. There are 14 residues in the CDR3. Germline values: CDR1 KGHSH, CDR2 LQKENI. This CDR3 reads CASSPTGENEKLFF. The DNA for the CDR3 is TGTGCCAGCTCACCCACAGGGGAGAATGAAAAACTGTTTTTT.

This sequence joins TRBV2 and TRBJ1-3; TRBD1 might be the D (6 bases). The length of the CDR3 is 13 residues. Deletions cut 8 bases from V and 3 bases from J, with 11 bases between. Germline CDR1 reads SNHLY; CDR2 reads FYNNEI. CDR3 in DNA: TGTGCCAGCTCGGGGGACATTGGAAACACCATATATTTT. Translation: CASSGDIGNTIYF.

The chain has TRBV28 and TRBJ2-3, with TRBD2 matching 8 bases. The CDR3 consists of 14 residues. CDR1 is MDHEN, CDR2 SYDVKM, per germline. With V trimmed by 9 bases and J by 2 bases, 7 bases remained unmatched. CDR3 amino acids: CASTAGGPTDTQYF. DNA for the CDR3: TGTGCCAGTACCGCGGGGGGCCCCACAGATACGCAGTATTTT.

J is TRBJ1-1 and V is TRBV4-2, with TRBD1 matching over 7 bases. The CDR3 loop spans 15 amino acids. V trimming: 2 bases; J trimming: 4 bases; junction bases outside the gene matches: 7. CDR1 is LGHNA and CDR2 is YNFKEQ in the germline V gene. For the CDR3, the DNA is TGTGCCAGCAGCCAAACTACAGGGACAGCCACTGAAGCTTTCTTT. This gives the protein CASSQTTGTATEAFF.

This clone was seen at least ten times. The rearrangement links TRBV5-1 to TRBJ2-7; D may be TRBD1 or TRBD2 (5 bases each). Germline assignment: CDR1 SGHRS and CDR2 YFSETQ. V was clipped by 1 base and J by 2 bases, with 10 bases between them. The CDR3 covers 14 residues. The CDR3 DNA follows: TGCGCCAGCAGCTTGCGGCAGGGACCCTACGAGCAGTACTTC. It codes for CASSLRQGPYEQYF. Full variable domain (missing parts from reference TRBV5-1 and TRBJ2-7): KAGVTQTPRYLIKTRGQQVTLSCSPISGHRSVSWYQQTPGQGLQFLFEYFSETQRNKGNFPGRFSGRQFSNSRSEMNVSTLELGDSALYLCASSLRQGPYEQYFGPGTRLTVT.

This chain connects TRBV27 to TRBJ2-3; D ambiguous. The germline V and J ends were trimmed by 5 bases and 6 bases, with 15 bases remaining between them. This CDR3 is built from 14 residues. Germline CDR1 is MNHEY and CDR2 is SMNVEV (reference sequence). The CDR3 region is CASSPRSGGDTQYF. As DNA, the CDR3 is TGTGCCAGCAGTCCACGGTCGGGTGGGGATACGCAGTATTTT.

The chain is built from TRBV28 and TRBJ2-7; no definite D call. The CDR3 is made up of 12 amino acids. Germline loops: CDR1 MDHEN, CDR2 SYDVKM. V lost 5 bases to trimming and J lost 1 base, with 6 bases between them. The CDR3 nucleotides read TGTGCCAGCAGTCTTCCGTCCTACGAGCAGTACTTC. This encodes CASSLPSYEQYF.

The chain has TRBV27 and TRBJ1-4, with D hard to call. V was clipped by 5 bases and J by 4 bases, with 5 bases between them. The germline V gene has CDR1 MNHEY and CDR2 SMNVEV (reference sequence). This CDR3 is built from 12 residues. The CDR3: CASSTNNEKLFF. For the CDR3, the DNA is TGTGCCAGCAGTACAAATAATGAAAAACTGTTTTTT.

This clone was seen more than once but under ten times. This rearrangement joins TRBV15 to TRBJ1-3; D is unresolved. This CDR3 is built from 17 residues. Germline-derived CDR1 and CDR2 are LNHNV and YYDKDF (reference sequence). Deletions cut 5 bases from V and 0 bases from J, with 17 bases between. This CDR3 is CATSRLGSRGSGNTIYF. DNA for the CDR3: TGTGCCACCAGCCGATTGGGGTCCCGGGGCTCTGGAAACACCATATATTTT.

The chain joins TRBV5-6 to TRBJ1-3, with 7 bases that match TRBD1. J was trimmed by 0 bases and V by 5 bases; bases with no gene match: 2. The CDR3 extends over 14 amino acids. The germline gives CDR1 SGHDT, CDR2 YYEEEE. The CDR3 bases are TGTGCCAGCAGAGGGACAGTCTCTGGAAACACCATATATTTT. It yields the protein CASRGTVSGNTIYF. Together with reference TRBV5-6 and TRBJ1-3, the CDR3 gives the full variable domain: DAGVTQSPTHLIKTRGQQVTLRCSPKSGHDTVSWYQQALGQGPQFIFQYYEEEERQRGNFPDRFSGHQFPNYSSELNVNALLLGDSALYLCASRGTVSGNTIYFGEGSWLTVV.

The chain combines TRBV6-1 with TRBJ1-5, with D perhaps TRBD1 (5 bases). V was shortened by 4 bases and J by 7 bases, with 17 bases between the two germline ends. Germline assignment: CDR1 MNHNS and CDR2 SASEGT. CDR3 length: 15 amino acids. The CDR3 here is CASSGGTIEGQPQHF. CDR3 nucleotides: TGTGCCAGCAGTGGCGGGACGATCGAAGGGCAGCCCCAGCATTTT.

The V gene is TRBV6-5, the J gene TRBJ1-2, with 9 bases matching TRBD1. The CDR3 contains 15 residues. The trim removed 2 bases at V and 8 bases at J, leaving 9 bases unmatched. Germline V gene data show CDR1 as MNHEY and CDR2 as SVGAGI. The CDR3 reads CASSYHGDRVGGYTF. Written as DNA, the CDR3 is TGTGCCAGCAGTTACCATGGGGACAGGGTTGGAGGCTACACCTTC.

V usage is TRBV5-1 and J usage is TRBJ2-5, with 11 bases that match TRBD1. This CDR3 comprises 14 residues. V lost 4 bases and J lost 4; bases outside the gene matches: 3. The germline CDR1 and CDR2 sequences are SGHRS and YFSETQ. The CDR3 is CASSTGTGGETQYF. The DNA for the CDR3 is TGCGCCAGCAGCACCGGGACAGGGGGAGAGACCCAGTACTTC.

This clone was recorded only once. CDR3 residues: CASSPGQGSYEQYF. In DNA, the CDR3 is TGTGCCAGCAGCCCCGGACAGGGATCCTACGAGCAGTACTTC. This sequence joins TRBV6-5 and TRBJ2-7; 8 bases agree with TRBD1. Germline trimming cut 6 bases from V and 1 base from J; bases unmatched to any gene: 5. Per the germline V gene, CDR1 is MNHEY and CDR2 is SVGAGI. The CDR3 sequence is 14 residues long.

The chain couples TRBV7-6 to TRBJ2-3, with 10 nucleotides matching TRBD2. The V segment lost 5 bases and the J segment 6 bases; nucleotides outside the gene matches: 14. Germline CDR1 and CDR2: SGHVS and FNYEAQ. The length of the CDR3 is 17 residues. The CDR3 loop is CASSPNPPSGGADTQYF. The CDR3 nucleotides read TGTGCCAGCAGCCCAAACCCCCCCAGCGGGGGGGCGGATACGCAGTATTTT.

The J gene is TRBJ2-1, the V gene TRBV2; 7 bases align to TRBD1. The junction had 14 bases not matched to a gene; V was cut back by 7 bases and J by 5 bases. Germline values: CDR1 SNHLY, CDR2 FYNNEI. The CDR3 totals 16 residues. The chain's CDR3 is CASTVVGTAWDNEQFF. The CDR3 bases are TGTGCCAGCACTGTAGTTGGGACAGCGTGGGACAATGAGCAGTTCTTC.

This chain uses TRBV7-6 with TRBJ2-2; D not certain. The CDR3 consists of 13 residues. CDR1 is SGHVS, CDR2 FNYEAQ, per germline. The V end was cut by 6 bases, the J end by 6 bases, with 11 bases between. The CDR3 sequence is CASSRVSAGELFF. CDR3 DNA: TGTGCCAGCAGTAGGGTGTCTGCCGGGGAGCTGTTTTTT.

The chain joins TRBV6-1 to TRBJ2-1; the D gene is possibly TRBD1 (6 bases). The CDR3 has 13 residues. V dropped 6 bases and J dropped 6 bases, with 12 bases sitting between them. Germline loops: CDR1 MNHNS, CDR2 SASEGT. The CDR3 reads CASRGIQGNEQFF. For the CDR3, the DNA is TGTGCCAGCAGGGGAATACAGGGCAATGAGCAGTTCTTC.